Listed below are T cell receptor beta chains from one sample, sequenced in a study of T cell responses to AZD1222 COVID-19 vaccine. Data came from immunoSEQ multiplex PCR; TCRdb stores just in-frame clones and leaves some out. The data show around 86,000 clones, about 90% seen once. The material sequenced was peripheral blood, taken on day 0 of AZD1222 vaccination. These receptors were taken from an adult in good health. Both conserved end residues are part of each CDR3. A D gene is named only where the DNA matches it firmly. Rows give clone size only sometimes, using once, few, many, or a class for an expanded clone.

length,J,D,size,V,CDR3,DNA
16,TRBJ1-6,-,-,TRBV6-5,CASSYSPAGGNSPLHF,TGTGCCAGCAGTTACTCTCCGGCCGGGGGGAATTCACCCCTCCACTTT
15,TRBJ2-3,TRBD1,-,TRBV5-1,CASNPGQGFMDTQYF,TGCGCCAGCAATCCCGGACAGGGTTTTATGGATACGCAGTATTTT
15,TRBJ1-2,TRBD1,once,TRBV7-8,CASSLQTGALVGYTF,TGTGCCAGCAGCCTCCAAACAGGGGCCCTCGTGGGCTACACCTTC
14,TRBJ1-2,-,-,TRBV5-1,CASRARGANYGYTF,TGCGCCAGCAGGGCCCGGGGGGCTAACTATGGCTACACCTTC
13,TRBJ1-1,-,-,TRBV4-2,CASSHGGGTEAFF,TGTGCCAGCAGCCACGGGGGGGGCACTGAAGCTTTCTTT
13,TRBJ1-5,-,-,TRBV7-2,CASSSPNNQPQHF,TGTGCCAGCAGCTCACCCAACAATCAGCCCCAGCATTTT
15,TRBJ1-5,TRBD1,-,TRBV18,CASSAGQGVNQPQHF,TGTGCCAGCTCTGCGGGACAGGGGGTCAATCAGCCCCAGCATTTT
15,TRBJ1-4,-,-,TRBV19,CASAFRGADGEKLFF,TGTGCCAGTGCGTTTCGGGGGGCAGATGGCGAAAAACTGTTTTTT
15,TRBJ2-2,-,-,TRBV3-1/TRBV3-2,CASSQTGRYTGELFF,TGTGCCAGCAGCCAAACAGGGCGATACACCGGGGAGCTGTTTTTT
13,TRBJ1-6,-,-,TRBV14,CASSPRQDSPLHF,TGTGCCAGCAGCCCTAGACAGGATTCACCCCTCCACTTT